A single sample gave rise to the 19 T cell receptor beta chains below, sequenced in a study of post-analysis software for immune sequencing data. Study findings and constraints: TRBV5-6, TRBV5-1 and TRBV20-1 were among four to six TRBV segments more frequent in patients than controls.

These TCRs are of unknown antigen specificity. Researchers reported that TCR beta cDNA libraries carried unique molecular identifiers. In TCRdb, the PCR reads were re-called with MiXCR into one record per CDR3 protein. The sample consists of hundreds of thousands of distinct CDR3 sequences, roughly three fifths of them appearing once. Sequenced input: blood. These receptors were obtained from a girl aged 2-15 years with multiple sclerosis.

The chain combines TRBV20-1 with TRBJ2-5; a possible D gene is TRBD2 (7 bases). Germline V gives CDR1 DFQATT, CDR2 SNEGSKA (reference sequence). The ends were cut back, 3 bases at V and 5 bases at J, with 16 bases in the middle. There are 14 residues in the CDR3. The CDR3 DNA reads TGCAGTGCTAGTAAGGGGGGGGCCCCTGAGACCCAGTACTTC. Protein sequence: CSASKGGAPETQYF.

The V gene is TRBV4-3, the J gene TRBJ2-3, with 8 bases lining up with TRBD2. Germline V gives CDR1 LGHNA, CDR2 YSLEER. Trimming cost V 0 bases and J 2 bases; bases outside gene matches: 7. The CDR3 runs 17 residues. The CDR3 spells CASSQEGAGETTDTQYF. The CDR3 nucleotides read TGCGCCAGCAGCCAAGAAGGAGCGGGGGAGACCACAGATACGCAGTATTTT.

The chain combines TRBV7-2 with TRBJ2-7, with 9 bases identical to TRBD2. Trimming at V came to 3 bases and at J to 2 bases, leaving 5 bases not matched to a gene. Germline V lookup: CDR1 SGHTA, CDR2 FQGNSA. The CDR3 totals 15 residues. The CDR3 region is CASSLVSGGTYEQYF. CDR3 nucleotide sequence: TGTGCCAGCAGCTTGGTTAGCGGGGGAACCTACGAGCAGTACTTC.

V gene TRBV7-9 combines with J gene TRBJ1-1; 10 bases align to TRBD1. V lost 5 bases, J lost 1 base, and 13 bases stayed unmatched. The CDR3 is 18 residues long. Per germline, CDR1 SEHNR and CDR2 FQNEAQ (reference sequence). CDR3 protein: CASSDIPGQGLGNTEAFF. The CDR3 DNA reads TGTGCCAGCAGCGATATTCCGGGACAGGGGTTAGGGAACACTGAAGCTTTCTTT.

The J gene is TRBJ2-5, the V gene TRBV14, with D unclear. CDR1 SGHDN and CDR2 FVKESK come from the germline V gene. V dropped 2 bases and J dropped 5 bases, with 24 bases sitting between them. This CDR3 region has 18 residues. The CDR3 coding sequence is TGTGCCAGCAGCCAATCAAGTGGCGGAGTCAACCCCCGTGAGACCCAGTACTTC. Residues: CASSQSSGGVNPRETQYF.

The chain joins TRBV20-1 to TRBJ2-3; D uncertain. Germline loops: CDR1 DFQATT, CDR2 SNEGSKA (reference sequence). Trimming removed 6 bases from V and 0 bases from J, with 10 bases in between. The CDR3 covers 13 residues. The CDR3 sequence: CSARQSSTDTQYF. The CDR3 DNA reads as TGCAGTGCCCGACAAAGTAGCACAGATACGCAGTATTTT.

The chain recombines TRBV29-1 with TRBJ2-7; D may be TRBD1 or TRBD2 (5 bases each). The CDR3 totals 12 residues. Germline values: CDR1 SQVTM, CDR2 ANQGSEA. Trimming took 6 bases from V and 4 from J, leaving 13 bases between them. This CDR3 reads CSVPRESYEQYF. The CDR3 DNA reads TGCAGCGTGCCCAGGGAGTCGTACGAGCAGTACTTC.

This sequence joins TRBV7-2 and TRBJ1-1, with D possibly matching TRBD1 (5 bases). Germline CDR1 is SGHTA and CDR2 is FQGNSA. The CDR3 consists of 15 residues. Trimming left V 1 base short and J 4 bases short, with 13 bases between. The DNA for the CDR3 is TGTGCCAGCAGCTTAGTAGGGATAAGGGGCACTGAAGCTTTCTTT. Amino acid sequence: CASSLVGIRGTEAFF. Full variable domain (outside the CDR3, taken from reference TRBV7-2 and TRBJ1-1): GAGVSQSPSNKVTEKGKDVELRCDPISGHTALYWYRQSLGQGLEFLIYFQGNSAPDKSGLPSDRFSAERTGGSVSTLTIQRTQQEDSAVYLCASSLVGIRGTEAFFGQGTRLTVV.

This chain links TRBV27 with TRBJ2-5; no firm D call. V was clipped by 4 bases and J by 5 bases, with 14 bases between them. Germline-derived CDR1 and CDR2 are MNHEY and SMNVEV (reference sequence). This CDR3 comprises 14 residues. CDR3 loop: CASSSTRVAETQYF. Here the CDR3 DNA reads TGTGCCAGCAGTTCAACCCGAGTGGCCGAGACCCAGTACTTC.

This chain uses TRBV5-1 with TRBJ2-1; the D gene could be TRBD1 or TRBD2 (6 bases each). CDR3 length equals 14 residues. V lost 0 bases, J lost 9 bases, and 13 bases lay in between. Germline V gene lookup returns CDR1 SGHRS and CDR2 YFSETQ. The CDR3 loop is CASSLAQGGGEQFF. The CDR3 region has the DNA TGCGCCAGCAGCTTGGCACAGGGAGGCGGTGAGCAGTTCTTC.

This clonotype came up once. J is TRBJ2-7 and V is TRBV10-3, with 11 bases identical to TRBD2. The junction had 7 bases not matched to a gene; V was cut back by 4 bases and J by 5 bases. Germline V gene sequence: CDR1 ENHRY, CDR2 SYGVKD. The CDR3 totals 15 residues. The CDR3 DNA reads TGTGCCATCAGTGCTAGCGGGAGGATTAAGGACGAGCAGTACTTC. Translating gives CAISASGRIKDEQYF.

The sample holds a few counts of this clonotype. J is TRBJ2-3 and V is TRBV20-1; no firm D call. This CDR3 is 16 amino acids long. Trimming took off 0 bases at V and 4 bases at J, with 17 bases between the two ends. CDR1 and CDR2 (germline): DFQATT, SNEGSKA (reference sequence). CDR3 region: CSAREYGPWSPDTQYF. The CDR3 DNA reads as TGCAGTGCTAGAGAGTACGGCCCCTGGAGCCCAGATACGCAGTATTTT.

Note on this clonotype: An end of the junction differs from the germline gene, which may be a read error. This chain links TRBV28 with TRBJ2-7; TRBD2 is a possible D gene (7 bases). Gene TRBJ2-5 matches the end of the DNA better, so the J call may be wrong. Germline values: CDR1 MDHEN, CDR2 SYDVKM. This CDR3 region has 15 residues. CDR3 sequence (DNA): TGTGCCGGCAGTTCCTACAGGGAGGGGCAAGAGACCCAGTACTTC. The encoded protein is CAGSSYREGQETQYF.

The chain couples TRBV29-1 to TRBJ2-5; D remains unclear. The DNA end is a closer match to TRBJ2-7, so the J assignment may be wrong. The CDR3 loop spans 16 amino acids. Germline loops: CDR1 SQVTM, CDR2 ANQGSEA. The chain's CDR3 is CSVEDSPKGPRYEQYF. DNA for the CDR3: TGCAGCGTTGAAGATTCCCCTAAGGGCCCTAGGTACGAGCAGTACTTC.

This chain connects TRBV5-5 to TRBJ2-1; TRBD2 aligns across 11 bases. This CDR3 is built from 15 residues. J was trimmed by 9 bases and V by 4 bases; bases with no gene match: 9. Germline V gene lookup returns CDR1 SGHKS and CDR2 YYEKEE (reference sequence). The DNA for the CDR3 is TGTGCCAGCAGCCGACTAGCGGGATCCGGGGGTGAGCAGTTCTTC. It encodes CASSRLAGSGGEQFF.

The chain carries TRBV10-3 and TRBJ2-1; 7 bases agree with TRBD2. Per germline, CDR1 ENHRY and CDR2 SYGVKD. Trimming removed 2 bases from V and 4 bases from J; junction bases left unmatched: 11. The CDR3 runs 17 residues. The CDR3 here is CAISEPGGAGSYNEQFF. The CDR3 nucleotides read TGTGCCATCAGTGAGCCGGGAGGTGCGGGATCTTACAATGAGCAGTTCTTC.

This clonotype turned up a few times. The chain has TRBV18 and TRBJ2-1, with D possibly being TRBD2 (7 bases). Trimming shortened V by 3 bases and J by 5 bases, and 14 bases separated the two germline ends. The CDR3 has 15 residues. CDR1 is KGHSH and CDR2 is LQKENI in the germline V gene. DNA of the CDR3: TGTGCCAGCTCACCGGGAGGGACACTGGACAATGAGCAGTTCTTC. Translated: CASSPGGTLDNEQFF.

The rearrangement joins TRBV6-1 to TRBJ2-3, with 10 bases matching TRBD2. V trimming: 2 bases; J trimming: 0 bases; junction bases outside the gene matches: 5. The V gene's germline CDR1 is MNHNS and CDR2 SASEGT. The length of the CDR3 is 17 residues. The CDR3 loop reads CASSERVLAGSTDTQYF. CDR3 sequence (DNA): TGTGCCAGCAGTGAACGGGTACTAGCGGGGAGCACAGATACGCAGTATTTT.

This clonotype appeared a few times. The CDR3 DNA sequence: TGTGCCAGCAGTTCCCGGACAGGGTTGGGCATTCAGTACTTC. Protein: CASSSRTGLGIQYF. The chain uses TRBV28 and TRBJ2-4; 8 bases agree with TRBD1. The germline gives CDR1 MDHEN, CDR2 SYDVKM. Trimming at V came to 4 bases and at J to 9 bases, leaving 8 bases not matched to a gene. The CDR3 is made up of 14 amino acids.